This T cell receptor beta chain appears in the sequencing data of a study of blood T cell repertoires in COVID-19. Across the whole study: Spain, Italy and the United States supplied samples that represented acute and convalescent COVID-19. The analysed material was cDNA or gDNA that came from T cells, B-cell-depleted T cells, or PBMCs.

Original data processing: Nucleated cell counts were estimated from reference gene primer amplification. The method was immunoSEQ multiplex PCR; TCRdb's version includes in-frame clones alone and lacks a portion of them. The D gene and trimming were derived from the DNA, and the V and J assignments and clone size from that table. The table lists around 130,000 clones, 65% to 85% of them singletons. CDR3 length: 15 residues. Germline CDR1 reads SGHNT; CDR2 reads YYREEE (reference sequence). Trimming took off 6 bases at V and 7 bases at J, with 20 bases between the two ends. V gene TRBV5-4 combines with J gene TRBJ2-1; no reliable D call. The sequence was obtained from a human donor in a cohort sampled during active COVID-19. Sequences were obtained from peripheral blood. The CDR3, as DNA: TGTGCCAGCACCACTAAAACGTCCACCGATAATGAGCAGTTCTTC. This encodes CASTTKTSTDNEQFF.